This T cell receptor (beta chain) was captured by sequencing in a study of cytomegalovirus exposure and HLA in healthy donors. Points from the study as a whole: In an earlier analysis, in roughly 600 donors, most V segments appeared productive either ~87% or ~30% of the time. An analysis was carried out later, and it reportedly showed fewer N-insertions in an Asian-associated ancestry cluster than the roughly 670-donor mean. TCR beta V- and J-gene trimming, according to a later analysis, was linked to a missense DCLRE1C variant.

Everyone who donated was a healthy bone marrow donor. The CDR3 covers 15 residues. Per the germline V gene, CDR1 is SEHNR and CDR2 is FQNEAQ (reference sequence). As for this clone: Its antigen remains unknown. The junction departs from the called germline gene at one end, perhaps through a read error.

With 60 Vbeta and 13 Jbeta primers, the PCR was carried out. Libraries were prepared by immunoSEQ multiplex PCR; TCRdb keeps only in-frame clonotypes and omits some of them. The sample carries about 110,000 clones, around 68% recorded once. This TCR was recovered from a woman aged 40 to 49 in good health and CMV-seropositive. Sequencing input: PBMCs. The V call is TRBV7-9, the J call TRBJ1-6, with 8 bases that match TRBD1. In DNA, the CDR3 is TGTTCCAGCTCCACAGGGGGCTCCTATAATTCACCCCTCCACTTT. Amino acids: CSSSTGGSYNSPLHF.